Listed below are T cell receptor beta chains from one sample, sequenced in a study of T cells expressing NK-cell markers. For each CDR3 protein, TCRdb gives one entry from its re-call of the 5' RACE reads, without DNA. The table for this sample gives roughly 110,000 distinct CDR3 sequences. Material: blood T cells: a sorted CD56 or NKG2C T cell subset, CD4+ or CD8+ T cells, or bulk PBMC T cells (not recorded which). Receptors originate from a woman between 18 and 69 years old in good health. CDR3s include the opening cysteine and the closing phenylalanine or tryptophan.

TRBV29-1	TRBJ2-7	CSVETGSSYEQYF
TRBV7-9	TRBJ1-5	CASSLSGAGQPQHF
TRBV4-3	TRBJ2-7	CASSQDLAAAYEQYF
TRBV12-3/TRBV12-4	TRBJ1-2	CASSFNPGRGYGYTF
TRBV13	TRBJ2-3	CASSQADQPSTDTQYF
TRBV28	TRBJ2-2	CASSFMREVPGELFF
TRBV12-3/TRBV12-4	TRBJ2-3	CASSFGGQGTDTQYF
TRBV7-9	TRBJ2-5	CASSPDPGDLKTQYF
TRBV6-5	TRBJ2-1	CASSYSWASASGSYNEQFF
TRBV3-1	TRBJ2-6	CASSTKKGGAGANVLTF
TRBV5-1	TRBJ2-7	CASSLEVGFYEQYF
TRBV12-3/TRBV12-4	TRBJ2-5	CASSQTGTVSETQYF
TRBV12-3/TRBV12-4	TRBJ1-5	CASRSGTGLQPQHF
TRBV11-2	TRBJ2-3	CASSTLDTQYF
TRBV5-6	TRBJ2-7	CASSLGGLSYEQYF
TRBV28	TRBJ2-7	CASSSSAREDYEQYF
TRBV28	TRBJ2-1	CASSPHTGPRSYNEQFF
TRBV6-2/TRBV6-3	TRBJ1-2	CASSYTPGQGIGYTF
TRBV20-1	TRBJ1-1	CTLSDRNTEAFF
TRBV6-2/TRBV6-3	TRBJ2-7	CASASDTPYEQYF
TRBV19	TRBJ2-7	CASSLAGGPYEQYF
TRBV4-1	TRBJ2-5	CASSQDSPGLARETQYF
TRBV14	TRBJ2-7	CASSHGGSSYEQYF
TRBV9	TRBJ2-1	CASSDRDRGSQPYNEQFF
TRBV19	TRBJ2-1	CASSMPPRYEQFF
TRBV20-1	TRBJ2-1	CSGGIAGDYNEQFF
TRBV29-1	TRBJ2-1	CSGGQGEPYYNEQFF
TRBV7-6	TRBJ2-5	CASSRQAGAETQYF
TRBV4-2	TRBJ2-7	CASSQPGLAGASYEQYF
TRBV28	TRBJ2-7	CATDGHTNEQYF
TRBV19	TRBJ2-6	CASRRYSGANVLTF
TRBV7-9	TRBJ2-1	CASSSERGEQFF
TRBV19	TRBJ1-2	CASSSTGGYTF
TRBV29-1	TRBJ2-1	CSVELADSYNEQFF
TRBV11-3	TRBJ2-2	CASTERGTTGELFF
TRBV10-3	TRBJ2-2	CAISERLHENTGELFF
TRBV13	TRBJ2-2	CASSLGLAAGELFF
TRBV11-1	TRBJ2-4	CASSLEGGPIAKNIQYF
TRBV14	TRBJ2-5	CASSQAGWGQETQYF
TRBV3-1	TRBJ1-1	CASSYPTGTANTEAFF
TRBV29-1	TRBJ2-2	CSVDGAFGELFF
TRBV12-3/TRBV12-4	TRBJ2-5	CASSLGTPQETQYF
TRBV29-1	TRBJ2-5	CSVSGTAQETQYF
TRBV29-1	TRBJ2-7	CSVAGGAIRSSYEQYF
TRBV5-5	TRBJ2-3	CASSHRYTSTDTQYF
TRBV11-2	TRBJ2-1	CASSFGLGNEQFF
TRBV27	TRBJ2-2	CAAGLGGELFF
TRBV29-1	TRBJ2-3	CSVEMQGWTDTQYF
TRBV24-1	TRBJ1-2	CATSGNGANYGYTF